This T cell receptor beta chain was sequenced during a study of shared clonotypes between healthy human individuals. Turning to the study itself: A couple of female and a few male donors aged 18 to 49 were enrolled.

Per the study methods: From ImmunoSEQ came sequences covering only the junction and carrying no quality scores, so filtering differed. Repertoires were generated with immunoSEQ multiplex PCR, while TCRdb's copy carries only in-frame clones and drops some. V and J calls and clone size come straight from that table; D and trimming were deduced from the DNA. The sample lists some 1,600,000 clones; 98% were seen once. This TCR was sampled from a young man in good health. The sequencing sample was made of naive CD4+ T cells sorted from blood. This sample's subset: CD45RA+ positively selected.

The CDR3, as DNA: TGTGCCAGCAGCAGACAGGGGTTGGAGACCCAGTACTTC. This sequence encodes CASSRQGLETQYF. V gene TRBV7-2 combines with J gene TRBJ2-5; TRBD1 matches 8 bases. CDR3 size: 13 residues. After removal of 5 bases from V and 5 bases from J, the junction contained 4 bases not matched to a gene. Germline CDR1 SGHTA, CDR2 FQGNSA.